A single sample is the source of the 21 T cell receptor beta chains below, sequenced in a study of T cell repertoires in cytomegalovirus infection. These receptors are not linked to any known antigen. TCRdb ran MiXCR on the reads and lists one entry per CDR3 protein. The sample consists of roughly 150,000 distinct CDR3 sequences, roughly 32% of them appearing once. The source material was CD8+ T cells from cultured PBMCs, sampled from culture after CMV antigen stimulation. These receptors originate from a human donor in good health (CMV status not recorded). Some clones in this sample may be carry-over from other donors' samples.

This clonotype occurred a few times. This chain joins TRBV7-9 and TRBJ2-5; D ambiguous. V lost 2 bases and J 7 bases, leaving 11 bases between the germline ends. The CDR3 spans 13 residues. The germline V gene has CDR1 SEHNR and CDR2 FQNEAQ (reference sequence). The CDR3 region is CASSLTPLLTQYF. The CDR3 DNA sequence: TGTGCCAGCAGCTTAACCCCACTTTTGACCCAGTACTTC.

In its sample, this clonotype was seen many times. The V call is TRBV7-2, the J call TRBJ1-5; 8 bases align to TRBD1. The junction had 5 bases not matched to a gene; V was cut back by 1 base and J by 6 bases. The CDR3 totals 15 residues. Germline CDR1 and CDR2: SGHTA and FQGNSA. The CDR3 sequence is CASSLDPGGTQPQHF. In nucleotides, the CDR3 is TGTGCCAGCAGCTTAGACCCAGGGGGCACTCAGCCCCAGCATTTT.

The chain uses TRBV19 and TRBJ2-7, with 8 bases identical to TRBD1. The V gene's germline CDR1 is LNHDA and CDR2 SQIVND (reference sequence). This CDR3 contains 15 residues. The ends lost 1 base at V and 5 bases at J; junction bases unmatched: 7. This chain's CDR3 is CASSIAAGGLNEQYF. For the CDR3, the DNA is TGTGCCAGTAGTATAGCAGCAGGGGGCCTTAACGAGCAGTACTTC.

This clonotype showed up many times. The chain combines TRBV4-1 with TRBJ2-3, with 9 bases matching TRBD1. The germline gives CDR1 MGHRA, CDR2 YSYEKL. After removal of 1 base from V and 4 bases from J, the junction contained 3 bases not matched to a gene. CDR3 length: 15 residues. The CDR3: CASSQADRGADTQYF. The CDR3 DNA reads as TGCGCCAGCAGCCAAGCCGACAGGGGGGCAGATACGCAGTATTTT.

This chain connects TRBV28 to TRBJ2-3, with D maybe TRBD2 (5 bases). Germline lookup yields CDR1 MDHEN and CDR2 SYDVKM. Trimming cost V 7 bases and J 0 bases, with 14 bases left between them. This CDR3 is 15 amino acids long. CDR3 DNA: TGTGCCAGCACCCTTGAGGGCTCTAGCACAGATACGCAGTATTTT. Protein sequence: CASTLEGSSTDTQYF.

This chain links TRBV6-1 with TRBJ2-7; maybe TRBD1 (6 bases). Germline V lookup: CDR1 MNHNS, CDR2 SASEGT. The CDR3 spans 15 residues. Trimming cost V 3 bases and J 3 bases, with 15 bases left between them. This CDR3 is CASSDSVGAGYEQYF. The CDR3 DNA sequence: TGTGCCAGCAGTGATAGTGTGGGGGCTGGCTACGAGCAGTACTTC.

This clonotype was seen ten or more times. The chain links TRBV7-8 to TRBJ1-2; no reliable D call. CDR3 size: 15 residues. From germline, CDR1 is SGHVS and CDR2 FQNEAQ. Trimming took off 2 bases at V and 1 base at J, with 11 bases between the two ends. The CDR3 is CASSLTSAINYGYTF. In DNA, the CDR3 is TGTGCCAGCAGCTTAACGTCAGCTATTAACTATGGCTACACCTTC. The full variable domain, in which reference TRBV7-8 and TRBJ1-2 provide the parts outside the CDR3, is GAGVSQSPRYKVAKRGQDVALRCDPISGHVSLFWYQQALGQGPEFLTYFQNEAQLDKSGLPSDRFFAERPEGSVSTLKIQRTQQEDSAVYLCASSLTSAINYGYTFGSGTRLTVV.

This clonotype was seen repeatedly, ten times or more. The chain combines TRBV19 with TRBJ1-5; 7 bases fit TRBD1. The CDR3 is 14 residues long. Germline V gene lookup returns CDR1 LNHDA and CDR2 SQIVND (reference sequence). The trim removed 5 bases at V and 2 bases at J, leaving 3 bases unmatched. DNA for the CDR3: TGTGCCAGTAGTTTTACAGGGGGCAATCAGCCCCAGCATTTT. Translation: CASSFTGGNQPQHF. Full variable domain (missing parts from reference TRBV19 and TRBJ1-5): DGGITQSPKYLFRKEGQNVTLSCEQNLNHDAMYWYRQDPGQGLRLIYYSQIVNDFQKGDIAEGYSVSREKKESFPLTVTSAQKNPTAFYLCASSFTGGNQPQHFGDGTRLSIL.

Of note for this clonotype: The CDR3 does not end in the conserved phenylalanine or tryptophan, so this is likely a read error. This chain connects TRBV7-3 to TRBJ1-2, with 7 positions matching TRBD1. V shed 2 bases and J 6 bases; nucleotides not matched to a gene: 3. Per germline, CDR1 SGHTA and CDR2 FQGTGA. The CDR3 runs 13 residues. The CDR3 reads CASSLGTAHGYTS. Written as DNA, the CDR3 is TGTGCCAGCAGCTTAGGGACAGCACATGGCTACACCTCC.

The chain employs TRBV4-2 and TRBJ1-1, with D unclear. Per germline, CDR1 LGHNA and CDR2 YNFKEQ. Trimming removed 0 bases from V and 1 base from J, with 12 bases in between. The CDR3 is 16 amino acids. DNA for the CDR3: TGTGCCAGCAGCCAAGATCAGAGACTACGGAACACTGAAGCTTTCTTT. Its protein product is CASSQDQRLRNTEAFF.

A few counts support this clonotype. This chain joins TRBV20-1 and TRBJ2-4; the D call may be TRBD1 or TRBD2 (6 bases each). Germline loops: CDR1 DFQATT, CDR2 SNEGSKA (reference sequence). Trimming took 1 base from V and 5 from J, leaving 21 bases between them. This CDR3 has 17 amino acids. This chain's CDR3 is CSARVGRGAIGENIQYF. The CDR3 coding sequence is TGCAGTGCTAGAGTCGGTAGGGGGGCGATTGGTGAAAACATTCAGTACTTC.

The chain carries TRBV6-2 or TRBV6-3 and TRBJ2-1; possibly TRBD1 for D (5 bases). The V and J ends lost 2 bases and 9 bases respectively, with 8 bases between them. Germline assignment: CDR1 MNHEY and CDR2 SVGEGT. CDR3 length: 12 amino acids. For the CDR3, the DNA is TGTGCCAGCAGTTACATAGGGGCTGAGCAGTTCTTC. It specifies CASSYIGAEQFF.

The sample holds many counts of this clonotype. This chain links TRBV25-1 with TRBJ1-1; D gene unclear. There are 11 residues in the CDR3. V shed 7 bases and J shed 6 bases, with 9 bases lying between them. Germline CDR1 MGHDK, CDR2 SYGVNS. The CDR3 reads CASKGVAEAFF. CDR3 DNA: TGTGCCAGCAAAGGCGTGGCTGAAGCTTTCTTT.

This clonotype was seen many times. This sequence joins TRBV20-1 and TRBJ1-1; tentative D call: TRBD1 (6 bases). Between the trimmed V and J ends, which lost 0 bases and 1 base, there was a span of 18 bases. This CDR3 region has 17 residues. Germline CDR1 DFQATT, CDR2 SNEGSKA (reference sequence). The CDR3 protein is CSARDLEAGVRNTEAFF. The CDR3 DNA follows: TGCAGTGCTAGAGATCTCGAGGCAGGGGTGAGGAACACTGAAGCTTTCTTT.

The CDR3 DNA follows: TGCGCCAGCAGCCCAATAGTGACCCTAGCGGGGGGCAACAATGAGCAGTTCTTC. Translated: CASSPIVTLAGGNNEQFF. The rearrangement links TRBV4-1 to TRBJ2-1; 11 bases fit TRBD2. Trimming cost V 4 bases and J 5 bases; bases outside gene matches: 13. From germline, CDR1 is MGHRA and CDR2 YSYEKL. This CDR3 has 18 residues.

This clonotype was detected ten times or more. This sequence joins TRBV12-3 or TRBV12-4 and TRBJ1-1, with unresolved D. The CDR3 consists of 13 residues. Trimming took 8 bases from V and 8 from J, leaving 18 bases between them. Here the CDR3 reads CASRAHSDLEAFF. In DNA form, the CDR3 reads TGTGCCAGCCGGGCCCACTCAGATTTAGAAGCTTTCTTT.

The V call is TRBV6-5, the J call TRBJ2-2, with TRBD2 matching over 11 bases. Germline V lookup: CDR1 MNHEY, CDR2 SVGAGI. The CDR3 sequence is 17 residues long. Trimming at V came to 2 bases and at J to 5 bases, leaving 7 bases not matched to a gene. This CDR3 reads CASSYGGLAEPTGELFF. DNA of the CDR3: TGTGCCAGCAGTTACGGGGGACTAGCGGAGCCGACCGGGGAGCTGTTTTTT.

This clonotype was detected only a few times. The chain joins TRBV12-3 or TRBV12-4 to TRBJ1-1; D remains unclear. This CDR3 spans 15 amino acids. V was clipped by 4 bases and J by 1 base, with 13 bases between them. The CDR3 is CASSYFFLPNTEAFF. In DNA form, the CDR3 reads TGTGCCAGCAGTTATTTTTTCCTACCGAACACTGAAGCTTTCTTT.

This clonotype was detected many times. This sequence joins TRBV27 and TRBJ1-5, with D possibly matching TRBD1 (5 bases). The CDR3 runs to 15 residues. V lost 5 bases and J 5 bases, leaving 16 bases between the germline ends. From germline, CDR1 is MNHEY and CDR2 SMNVEV (reference sequence). In DNA form, the CDR3 reads TGTGCCAGCAGTGCCGGCGGGGGATCGTATCAGCCCCAGCATTTT. Its protein is CASSAGGGSYQPQHF.

This clonotype was found many times. V usage is TRBV28 and J usage is TRBJ2-5; D may correspond to TRBD1 or TRBD2 (5 bases each). Germline V gene lookup returns CDR1 MDHEN and CDR2 SYDVKM. The CDR3 runs 14 residues. V was pared by 9 bases and J by 0 bases, with 14 bases between. CDR3 loop: CASGTGTYQETQYF. The CDR3 region has the DNA TGTGCCAGTGGGACGGGGACGTACCAAGAGACCCAGTACTTC.

This sequence joins TRBV2 and TRBJ1-1, with D unclear. Germline lookup yields CDR1 SNHLY and CDR2 FYNNEI. V shed 6 bases and J shed 1 base, with 9 bases lying between them. This CDR3 region has 13 residues. The CDR3 DNA reads TGTGCCAGCAGAGACTTCGCGAACACTGAAGCTTTCTTT. Translation gives CASRDFANTEAFF.